This T cell receptor beta chain was obtained from a study of response to subunit inactivated influenza vaccine (dated by TCRdb to the late 2010s). A note on the overall study: Deep quantitative T cell receptor repertoire profiling was used in the study to track responses to a trivalent subunit inactivated influenza vaccine. What the work shows at the level of the full study, not this receptor alone: The authors proposed that each seasonal influenza vaccination may bring in only a limited number of new T cells.

Remarks on this clonotype: The antigen it recognizes is unknown. A read error may produce the germline difference seen at one junction end.

The library was built by means of RT-PCR. TCRdb shows the sequencer as Illumina HiSeq 2500. The public reads were reprocessed in TCRdb via fastp at Q25 and MiXCR, keeping in-frame beta chains. Rows with a matching CDR3 protein are joined into one entry that keeps the most common DNA and genes. Within this sample are a few hundred thousand distinct CDR3 sequences, with 9% to 15% of them counted one time only. The ten largest clones represent less than 8.5% of the sample. The germline V gene provides CDR1 SGHVS and CDR2 FNYEAQ. The CDR3, cysteine through phenylalanine, is 14 amino acids long. CDR3 DNA only is kept here, 42 bases in frame from base 1.

This receptor chain uses TRBV7-6 and TRBJ2-3; TRBD1 is possibly the D segment (5 matching bases). This clonotype was sampled from a man over 45 who received an inactivated influenza vaccine. Donor details come from another sample of the same person, matched by shared clones. The sequencing used non-naive T cells sorted from PBMCs, collected about 14 days before vaccination. In the paper's terms, the cell subset or site label means: memory T cell fraction. The nucleotides are TGTGCCAGCAGCCAACAGGAAGTAGGGGATACGCGGTATTTT. Protein translation: CASSQQEVGDTRYF.